The clone carrying this TCR beta chain was seen a single time. This sample is part of a study of blood T cell repertoires in COVID-19. Study as a whole: COVID-19 samples, acute and convalescent, were from the United States, Italy and Spain. PBMCs, B-cell-depleted T cells, or T cells provided the cDNA or gDNA that made up the material.

Original processing notes: Amplification of reference gene primers provided the estimated nucleated cell counts. Sequencing used immunoSEQ multiplex PCR; TCRdb keeps in-frame clones, though not all of them. The D gene and trimming were derived from the DNA, and the V and J assignments and clone size from that table. Of some 240,000 clones in the sample, roughly nine tenths were seen once. Input material: peripheral blood. The clonotype comes from a woman in her thirties or forties who had recovered from COVID-19.

The CDR3 sequence is CASSQEERQGNGYTF. CDR3 nucleotides: TGCGCCAGCAGCCAAGAGGAGAGACAGGGGAATGGCTACACCTTC. The rearrangement joins TRBV4-3 to TRBJ1-2, with 8 positions matching TRBD1. The CDR3 is 15 residues long. The germline V gene encodes CDR1 LGHNA and CDR2 YSLEER. V was pared by 0 bases and J by 6 bases, with 6 bases of the junction left unmatched.